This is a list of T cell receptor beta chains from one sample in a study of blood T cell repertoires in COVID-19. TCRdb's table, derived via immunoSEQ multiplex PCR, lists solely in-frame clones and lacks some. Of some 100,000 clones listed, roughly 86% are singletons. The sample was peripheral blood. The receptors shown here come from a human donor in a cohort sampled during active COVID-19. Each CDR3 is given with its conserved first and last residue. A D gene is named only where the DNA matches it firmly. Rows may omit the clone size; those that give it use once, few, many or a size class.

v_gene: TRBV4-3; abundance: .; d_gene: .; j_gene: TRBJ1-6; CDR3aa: CASSQSAQTVNSPLHF; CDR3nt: TGCGCCAGCAGCCAATCCGCCCAGACAGTTAATTCACCCCTCCACTTT
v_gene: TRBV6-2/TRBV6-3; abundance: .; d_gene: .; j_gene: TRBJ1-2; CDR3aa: CASSYPRQVYGYTF; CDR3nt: TGTGCCAGCAGTTACCCCCGACAGGTCTATGGCTACACCTTC
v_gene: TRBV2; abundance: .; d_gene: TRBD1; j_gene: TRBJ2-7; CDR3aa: CASSGQGKFYEQYF; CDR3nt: TGTGCCAGCAGTGGACAGGGTAAATTCTACGAGCAGTACTTC
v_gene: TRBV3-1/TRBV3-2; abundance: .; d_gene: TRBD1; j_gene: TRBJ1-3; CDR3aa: CASSQGMTGTGNTIYF; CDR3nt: TGTGCCAGCAGCCAAGGGATGACAGGGACTGGAAACACCATATATTTT
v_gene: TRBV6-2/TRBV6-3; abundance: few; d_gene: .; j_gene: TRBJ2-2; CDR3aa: CASSYSPWTGRTGELFF; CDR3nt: TGTGCCAGCAGTTACTCTCCCTGGACTGGACGCACCGGGGAGCTGTTTTTT
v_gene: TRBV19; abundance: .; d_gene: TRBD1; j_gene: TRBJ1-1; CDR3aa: CASSIQGGMGSEAFF; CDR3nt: TGTGCCAGTAGTATACAAGGGGGCATGGGGTCTGAAGCTTTCTTT
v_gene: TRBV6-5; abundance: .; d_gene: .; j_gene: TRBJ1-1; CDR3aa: CASSYTGTLNEAFF; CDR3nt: TGTGCCAGCAGTTACACCGGGACACTTAATGAAGCTTTCTTT
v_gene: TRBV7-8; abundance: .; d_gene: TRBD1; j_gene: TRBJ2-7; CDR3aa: CASSEGRTGLYEQYF; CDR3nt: TGTGCCAGCAGCGAGGGTAGGACAGGATTATACGAGCAGTACTTC
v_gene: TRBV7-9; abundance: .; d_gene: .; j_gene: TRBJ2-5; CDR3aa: CASSQRGAPQETQYF; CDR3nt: TGTGCCAGCAGCCAACGCGGGGCCCCCCAAGAGACCCAGTACTTC
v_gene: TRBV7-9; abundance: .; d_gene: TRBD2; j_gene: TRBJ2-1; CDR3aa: CASSLPQASGVDEQFF; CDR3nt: TGTGCCAGCAGCCTCCCCCAGGCTAGCGGGGTCGATGAGCAGTTCTTC
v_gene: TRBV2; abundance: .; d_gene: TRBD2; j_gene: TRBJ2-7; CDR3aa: CASTLLAGGYEQYF; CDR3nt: TGTGCCAGCACCCTACTAGCGGGGGGCTACGAGCAGTACTTC
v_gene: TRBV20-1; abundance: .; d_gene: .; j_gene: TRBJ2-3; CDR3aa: CSAGVGDTQYF; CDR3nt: TGCAGTGCAGGAGTGGGAGATACGCAGTATTTT
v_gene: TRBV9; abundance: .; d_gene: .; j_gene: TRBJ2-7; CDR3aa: CASSVAAGPAYEQYF; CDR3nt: TGTGCCAGCAGCGTAGCGGCGGGACCCGCCTACGAGCAGTACTTC
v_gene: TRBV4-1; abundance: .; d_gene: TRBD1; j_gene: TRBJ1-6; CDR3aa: CASSHLTGSNSPLHF; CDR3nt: TGCGCCAGCAGCCACCTGACAGGGTCGAATTCACCCCTCCACTTT
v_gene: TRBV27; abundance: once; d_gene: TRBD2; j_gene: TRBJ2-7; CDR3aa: CASSLSGGRVEQYF; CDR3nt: TGTGCCAGCAGTTTATCGGGCGGGAGAGTGGAGCAGTACTTC
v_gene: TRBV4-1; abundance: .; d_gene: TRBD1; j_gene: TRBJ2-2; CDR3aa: CASSQGDRGANTGELFF; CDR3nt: TGCGCCAGCAGCCAAGGGGACAGGGGAGCGAACACCGGGGAGCTGTTTTTT
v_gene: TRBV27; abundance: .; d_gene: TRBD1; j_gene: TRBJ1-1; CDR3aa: CASTPGTGGQNTEAFF; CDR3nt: TGTGCCAGCACGCCCGGGACAGGGGGACAGAACACTGAAGCTTTCTTT
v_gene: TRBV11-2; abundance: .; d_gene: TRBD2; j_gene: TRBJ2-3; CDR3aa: CASSLGSGGTRTDTQYF; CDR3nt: TGTGCCAGCAGCTTAGGGAGCGGGGGGACCCGCACAGATACGCAGTATTTT
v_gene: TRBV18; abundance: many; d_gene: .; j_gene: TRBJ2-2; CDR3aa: CASSPGAQGNTGELFF; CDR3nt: TGTGCCAGCTCACCAGGTGCACAGGGGAACACCGGGGAGCTGTTTTTT
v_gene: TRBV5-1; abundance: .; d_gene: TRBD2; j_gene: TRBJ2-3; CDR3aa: CASKGGGGTDTQYF; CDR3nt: TGCGCCAGCAAGGGCGGGGGGGGCACAGATACGCAGTATTTT
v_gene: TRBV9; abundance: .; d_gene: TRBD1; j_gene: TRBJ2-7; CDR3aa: CASSGTGGSYEQYF; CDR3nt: TGTGCCAGCAGCGGAACAGGGGGCTCCTACGAGCAGTACTTC
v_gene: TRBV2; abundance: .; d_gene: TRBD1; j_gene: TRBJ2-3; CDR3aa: CAGSRTGRDTQYF; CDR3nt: TGTGCCGGTAGCCGGACAGGGAGAGATACGCAGTATTTT
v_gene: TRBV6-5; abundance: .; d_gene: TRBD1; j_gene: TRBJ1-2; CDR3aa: CASSLDRNYGYTF; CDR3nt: TGTGCCAGCAGTCTGGACAGGAACTATGGCTACACCTTC
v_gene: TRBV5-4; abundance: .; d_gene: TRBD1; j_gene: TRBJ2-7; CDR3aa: CASSVGPEAHRGQGAYEQYF; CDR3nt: TGTGCCAGCAGCGTCGGACCTGAGGCTCATAGGGGACAGGGAGCCTACGAGCAGTACTTC
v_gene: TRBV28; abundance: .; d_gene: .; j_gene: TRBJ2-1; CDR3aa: CASSANSGGAYNEQFF; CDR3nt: TGTGCCAGCAGTGCAAATTCGGGGGGCGCGTACAATGAGCAGTTCTTC
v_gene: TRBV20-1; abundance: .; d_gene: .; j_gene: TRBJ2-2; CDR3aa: CSASFRNTGELFF; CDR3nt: TGCAGTGCTAGTTTTAGGAACACCGGGGAGCTGTTTTTT